Listed below are T cell receptor beta chains from one sample, sequenced in a study of T cell repertoires in cytomegalovirus infection. The antigens these receptors bind are not known. Each CDR3 protein is one row after TCRdb ran MiXCR on the reads. This table holds about 890,000 distinct CDR3 sequences, 31% found once. The specimen was cultured CD8+ T cells from PBMCs, collected from culture after CMV antigen stimulation. Every receptor here comes from a human donor in good health (CMV status not recorded). Some clones in this sample may be carry-over from other donors' samples. Each CDR3 is given with its conserved first and last residue. A D gene is named only where the DNA matches it firmly. Some rows mark clone size as missing; the rest say once, few, many or name a class of expanded clone.

>TRBJ1-2|few|TRBV12-3/TRBV12-4|.
CASSPPMDRYGYTF
TGTGCCAGCAGCCCACCAATGGACCGCTATGGCTACACCTTC
>TRBJ1-2|.|TRBV9|.
CASSALERGYTF
TGTGCCAGCAGCGCCCTGGAGAGGGGCTACACCTTC
>TRBJ2-7|.|TRBV4-2|TRBD1
CASSQVQGGTYEQYF
TGTGCCAGCAGCCAAGTACAGGGGGGAACCTACGAGCAGTACTTC
>TRBJ2-3|few|TRBV6-2/TRBV6-3|.
CASRGRAPSTDTQYF
TGTGCCAGCAGGGGCAGGGCGCCTTCCACAGATACGCAGTATTTT
>TRBJ2-2|.|TRBV6-2/TRBV6-3|.
CASSYRGSNTGELFF
TGTGCCAGCAGTTACCGGGGGTCGAACACCGGGGAGCTGTTTTTT
>TRBJ1-1|.|TRBV4-3|.
CASSQDQGPNTEAFF
TGCGCCAGCAGCCAAGATCAGGGACCTAACACTGAAGCTTTCTTT
>TRBJ2-3|many|TRBV7-2|.
CASSLAPLAGDTQYF
TGTGCCAGCAGCTTAGCGCCCCTGGCGGGAGATACGCAGTATTTT
>TRBJ1-5|.|TRBV6-5|.
CASSYGWGNQPQHF
TGTGCCAGCAGTTACGGGTGGGGCAATCAGCCCCAGCATTTT
>TRBJ1-1|.|TRBV7-8|.
CASSLGTDTEAFF
TGTGCCAGCAGCCTCGGGACGGACACTGAAGCTTTCTTT
>TRBJ2-1|few|TRBV11-2|.
CASSELVTVEQFF
TGTGCCAGCAGCGAACTAGTGACCGTTGAGCAGTTCTTC
>TRBJ1-2|.|TRBV20-1|.
CSARYSSRGVHYGYTF
TGCAGTGCTAGATATTCTTCGAGGGGCGTCCACTATGGCTACACCTTC
>TRBJ1-6|.|TRBV9|.
CASSPPSGARSPLHF
TGTGCCAGCAGCCCCCCTTCGGGGGCCCGGTCACCCCTCCACTTT
>TRBJ2-2|many|TRBV24-1|TRBD1
CATSDWRDRGNTGELFF
TGTGCCACCAGTGATTGGAGAGACAGGGGGAACACCGGGGAGCTGTTTTTT
>TRBJ1-2|.|TRBV27|.
CASNGGQKFYGYTF
TGTGCCAGCAATGGGGGCCAGAAGTTCTATGGCTACACCTTC
>TRBJ2-7|.|TRBV12-3/TRBV12-4|.
CASSSLKGSSYEQYF
TGTGCCAGCAGTAGCCTGAAGGGTAGTTCCTACGAGCAGTACTTC